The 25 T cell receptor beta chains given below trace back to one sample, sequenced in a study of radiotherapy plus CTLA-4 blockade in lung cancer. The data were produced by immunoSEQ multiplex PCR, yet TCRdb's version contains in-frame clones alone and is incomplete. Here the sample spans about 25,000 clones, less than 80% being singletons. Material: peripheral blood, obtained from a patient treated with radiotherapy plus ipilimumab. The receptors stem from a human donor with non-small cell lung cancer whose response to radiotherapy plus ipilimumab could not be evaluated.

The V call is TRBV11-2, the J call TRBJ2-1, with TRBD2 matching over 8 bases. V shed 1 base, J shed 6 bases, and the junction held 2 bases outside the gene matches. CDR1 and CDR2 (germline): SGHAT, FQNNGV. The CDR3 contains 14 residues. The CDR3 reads CASSLGGTSNEQFF. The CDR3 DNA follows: TGTGCCAGCAGCTTAGGAGGGACTAGCAATGAGCAGTTCTTC.

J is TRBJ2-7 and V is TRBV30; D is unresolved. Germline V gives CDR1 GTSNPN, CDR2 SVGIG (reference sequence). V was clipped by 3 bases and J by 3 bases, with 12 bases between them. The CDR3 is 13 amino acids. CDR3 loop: CAWSDGSLYEQYF. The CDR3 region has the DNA TGTGCCTGGAGCGACGGGTCGCTCTACGAGCAGTACTTC.

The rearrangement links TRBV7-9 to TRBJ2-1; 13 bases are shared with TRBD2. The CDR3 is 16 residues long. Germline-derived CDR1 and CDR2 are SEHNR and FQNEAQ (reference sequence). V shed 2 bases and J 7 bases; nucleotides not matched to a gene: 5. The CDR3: CASSLSRTSGSNEQFF. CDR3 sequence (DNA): TGTGCCAGCAGCTTATCCAGGACTAGCGGGAGTAATGAGCAGTTCTTC.

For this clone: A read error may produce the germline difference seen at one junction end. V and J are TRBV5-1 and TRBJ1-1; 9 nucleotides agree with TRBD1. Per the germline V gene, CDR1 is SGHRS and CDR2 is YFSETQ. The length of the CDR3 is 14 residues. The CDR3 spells CANSVGQGRAEAFF. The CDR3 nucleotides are TGCGCCAACAGCGTGGGACAGGGACGCGCTGAAGCTTTCTTT.

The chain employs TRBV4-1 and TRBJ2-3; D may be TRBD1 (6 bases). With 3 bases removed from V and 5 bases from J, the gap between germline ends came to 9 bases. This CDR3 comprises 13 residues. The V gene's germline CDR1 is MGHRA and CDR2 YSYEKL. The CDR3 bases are TGCGCCAGCAGCCAGGGGGCGGAAGATACGCAGTATTTT. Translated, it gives CASSQGAEDTQYF.

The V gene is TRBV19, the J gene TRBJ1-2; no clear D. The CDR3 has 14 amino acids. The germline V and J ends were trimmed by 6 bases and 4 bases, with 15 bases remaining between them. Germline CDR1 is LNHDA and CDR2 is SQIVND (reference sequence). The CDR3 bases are TGTGCCAGTAGAGGTACGGCTAGGCTCTATGGCTACACCTTC. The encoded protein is CASRGTARLYGYTF.

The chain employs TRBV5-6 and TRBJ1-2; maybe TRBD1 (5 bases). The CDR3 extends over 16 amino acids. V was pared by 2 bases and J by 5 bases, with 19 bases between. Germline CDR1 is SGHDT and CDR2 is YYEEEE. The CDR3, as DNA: TGTGCCAGCAGCTTATATGATGGCAGGGAAATATATGGCTACACCTTC. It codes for CASSLYDGREIYGYTF.

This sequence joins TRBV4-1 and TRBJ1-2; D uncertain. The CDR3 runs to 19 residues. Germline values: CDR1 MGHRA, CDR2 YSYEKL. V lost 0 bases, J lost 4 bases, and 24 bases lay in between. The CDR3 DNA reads TGCGCCAGCAGCCAAGATTCGAGCGGGATGGGGTCGCGAGTCTATGGCTACACCTTC. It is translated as CASSQDSSGMGSRVYGYTF.

The chain's CDR3 is CASSLRETQYF. The CDR3 nucleotides read TGTGCCAGCAGCTTGCGGGAGACCCAGTACTTC. The V and J genes are TRBV5-6 and TRBJ2-5; D not certain. The CDR3 runs 11 residues. The V gene lost 1 base and the J gene lost 5 bases, with 3 bases spanning the gap. Germline CDR1 is SGHDT and CDR2 is YYEEEE.

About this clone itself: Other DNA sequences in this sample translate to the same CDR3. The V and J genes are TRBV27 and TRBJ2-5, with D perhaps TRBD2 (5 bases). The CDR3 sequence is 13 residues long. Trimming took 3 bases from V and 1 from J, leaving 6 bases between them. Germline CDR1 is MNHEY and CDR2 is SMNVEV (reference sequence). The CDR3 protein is CASSFGIQETQYF. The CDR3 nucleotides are TGTGCCAGCAGTTTCGGGATCCAAGAGACCCAGTACTTC.

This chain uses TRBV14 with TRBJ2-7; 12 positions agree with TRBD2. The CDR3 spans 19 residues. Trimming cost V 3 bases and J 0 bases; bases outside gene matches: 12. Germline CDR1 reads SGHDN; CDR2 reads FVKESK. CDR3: CASSHRLAGDPSLSYEQYF. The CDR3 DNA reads TGTGCCAGCAGCCATCGACTAGCGGGAGATCCCTCCCTCTCCTACGAGCAGTACTTC.

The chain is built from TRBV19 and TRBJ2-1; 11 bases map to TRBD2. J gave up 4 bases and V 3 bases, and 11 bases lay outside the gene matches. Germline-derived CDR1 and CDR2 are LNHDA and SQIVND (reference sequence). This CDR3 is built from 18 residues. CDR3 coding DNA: TGTGCCAGTAGTATGAAAAGGACTAGCGGGCCCATTTACAATGAGCAGTTCTTC. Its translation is CASSMKRTSGPIYNEQFF.

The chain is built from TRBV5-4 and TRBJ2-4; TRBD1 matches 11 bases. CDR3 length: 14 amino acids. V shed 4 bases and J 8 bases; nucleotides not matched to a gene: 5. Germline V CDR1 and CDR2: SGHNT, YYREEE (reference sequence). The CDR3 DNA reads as TGTGCCAGCAGCCTACGGACAGGGGGCTACATTCAGTACTTC. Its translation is CASSLRTGGYIQYF.

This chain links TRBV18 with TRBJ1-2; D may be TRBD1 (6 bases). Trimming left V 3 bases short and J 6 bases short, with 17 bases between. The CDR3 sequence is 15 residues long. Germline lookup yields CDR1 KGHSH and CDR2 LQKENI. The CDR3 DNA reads TGTGCCAGCTCACCTTTACAGGGACGGTCGGATGGCTACACCTTC. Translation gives CASSPLQGRSDGYTF.

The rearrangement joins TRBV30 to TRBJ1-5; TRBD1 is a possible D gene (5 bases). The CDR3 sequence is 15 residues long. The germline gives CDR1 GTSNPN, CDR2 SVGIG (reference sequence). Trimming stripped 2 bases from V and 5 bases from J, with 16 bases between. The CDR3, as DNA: TGTGCCTGGAGTTTGGGGCCATCTCTGCATCAGCCCCAGCATTTT. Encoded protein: CAWSLGPSLHQPQHF.

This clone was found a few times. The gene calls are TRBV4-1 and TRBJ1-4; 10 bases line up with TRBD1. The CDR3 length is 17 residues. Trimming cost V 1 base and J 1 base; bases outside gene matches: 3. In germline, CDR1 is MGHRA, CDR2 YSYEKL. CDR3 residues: CASSQGQGAGTNEKLFF. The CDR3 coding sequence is TGCGCCAGCAGCCAAGGACAGGGGGCGGGAACTAATGAAAAACTGTTTTTT.

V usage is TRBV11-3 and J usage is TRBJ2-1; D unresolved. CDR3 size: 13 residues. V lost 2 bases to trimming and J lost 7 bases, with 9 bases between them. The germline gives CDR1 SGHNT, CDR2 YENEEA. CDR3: CASSLTWANEQFF. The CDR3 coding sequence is TGTGCCAGCAGCTTAACATGGGCGAATGAGCAGTTCTTC.

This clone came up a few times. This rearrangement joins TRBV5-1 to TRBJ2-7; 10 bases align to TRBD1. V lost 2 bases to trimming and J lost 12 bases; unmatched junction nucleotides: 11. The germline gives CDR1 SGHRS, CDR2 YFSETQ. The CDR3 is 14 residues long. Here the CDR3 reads CASSLETGGVPPYF. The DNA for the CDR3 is TGCGCCAGCAGCTTAGAGACAGGGGGCGTCCCTCCGTACTTC.

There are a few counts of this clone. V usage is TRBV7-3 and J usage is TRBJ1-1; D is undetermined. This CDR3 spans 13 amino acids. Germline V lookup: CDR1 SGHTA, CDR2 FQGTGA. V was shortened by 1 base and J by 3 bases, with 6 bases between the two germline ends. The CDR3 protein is CASSLSVDTEAFF. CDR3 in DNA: TGTGCCAGCAGCTTAAGCGTGGACACTGAAGCTTTCTTT. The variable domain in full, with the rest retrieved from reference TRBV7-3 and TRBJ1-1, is GAGVSQTPSNKVTEKGKYVELRCDPISGHTALYWYRQSLGQGPEFLIYFQGTGAADDSGLPNDRFFAVRPEGSVSTLKIQRTERGDSAVYLCASSLSVDTEAFFGQGTRLTVV.

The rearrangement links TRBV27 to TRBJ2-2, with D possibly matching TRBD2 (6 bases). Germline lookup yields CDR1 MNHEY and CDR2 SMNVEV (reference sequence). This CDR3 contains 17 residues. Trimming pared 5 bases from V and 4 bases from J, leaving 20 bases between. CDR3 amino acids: CASSSVTGALGTGELFF. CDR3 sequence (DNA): TGTGCCAGCAGTAGTGTGACGGGAGCCTTGGGCACCGGGGAGCTGTTTTTT.

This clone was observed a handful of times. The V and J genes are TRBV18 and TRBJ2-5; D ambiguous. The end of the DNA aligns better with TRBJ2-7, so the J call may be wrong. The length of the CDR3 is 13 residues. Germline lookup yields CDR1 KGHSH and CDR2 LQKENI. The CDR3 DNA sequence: TGTGCCAGCTCACGACTCAACCCCTACGAGCAGTACTTC. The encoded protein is CASSRLNPYEQYF.

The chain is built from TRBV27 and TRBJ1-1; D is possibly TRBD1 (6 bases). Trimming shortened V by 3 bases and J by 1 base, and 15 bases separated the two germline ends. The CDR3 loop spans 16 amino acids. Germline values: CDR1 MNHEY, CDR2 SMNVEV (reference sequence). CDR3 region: CASSFRLWTANTEAFF. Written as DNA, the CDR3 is TGTGCCAGCAGTTTTCGCCTCTGGACAGCGAACACTGAAGCTTTCTTT.

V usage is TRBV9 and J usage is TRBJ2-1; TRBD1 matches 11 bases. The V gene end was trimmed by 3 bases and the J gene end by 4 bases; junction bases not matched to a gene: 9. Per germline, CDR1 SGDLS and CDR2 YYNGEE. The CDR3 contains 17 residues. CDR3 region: CASSETSGTGGYNEQFF. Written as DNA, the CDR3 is TGTGCCAGCAGCGAAACTTCCGGGACAGGGGGTTACAATGAGCAGTTCTTC.

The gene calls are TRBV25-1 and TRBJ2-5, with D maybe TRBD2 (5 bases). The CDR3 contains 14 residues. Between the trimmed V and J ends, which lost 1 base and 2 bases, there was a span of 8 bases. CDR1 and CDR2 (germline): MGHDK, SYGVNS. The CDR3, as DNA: TGTGCCAGCAGTGAATTGGGGAGACAAGAGACCCAGTACTTC. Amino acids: CASSELGRQETQYF.

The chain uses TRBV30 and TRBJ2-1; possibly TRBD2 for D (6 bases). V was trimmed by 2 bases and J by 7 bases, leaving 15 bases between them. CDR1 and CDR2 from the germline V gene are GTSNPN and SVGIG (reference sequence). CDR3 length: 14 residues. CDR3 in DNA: TGTGCCTGGAGTAGGCGGGATAGTAAGAATGAGCAGTTCTTC. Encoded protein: CAWSRRDSKNEQFF.